The sequence of this T cell receptor (beta chain) was determined in a study of blood T cell repertoires in COVID-19. The CDR3 is 15 residues long. The J segment lost 4 bases and the V segment lost 5 bases, leaving 10 bases of the junction unmatched. The germline V gene encodes CDR1 LGHDT and CDR2 YNNKEL (reference sequence). Participant-reported clinical history was the basis for cohort assignment. Here immunoSEQ multiplex PCR was the method, and the copy in TCRdb shows in-frame clones only, minus some. This table has about 400,000 clones, roughly 87% appearing once. This chain joins TRBV3-1 (or the pseudogene TRBV3-2) and TRBJ2-5; 7 bases map to TRBD2. This TCR was sampled from a woman aged 25 to 39 who had recovered from COVID-19. Sequencing was performed on PBMCs or T cells enriched from blood (not recorded which). The CDR3: CASSATSRDRETQYF. The CDR3 nucleotides are TGTGCCAGCAGCGCGACTAGCCGGGATAGAGAGACCCAGTACTTC.